Below are 13 T cell receptor beta chains sequenced from a single sample in a study of T cell repertoires in cytomegalovirus infection. Antigen specificity for these receptors is unknown. TCRdb reprocessed the reads via MiXCR and lists one record per CDR3 protein. The table lists under 90,000 distinct CDR3 sequences, 20% to 25% of them singletons. Sequenced material: PBMCs, sequenced either directly or after in vitro stimulation (not recorded which). These receptors all stem from a human donor in good health (CMV status not recorded). Some clones in this sample may be carry-over from other donors' samples.

The chain combines TRBV28 with TRBJ1-5; TRBD1 is a possible D gene (6 bases). This CDR3 is built from 15 residues. V gave up 3 bases and J gave up 6 bases, with 15 bases separating them. Germline lookup yields CDR1 MDHEN and CDR2 SYDVKM. The CDR3 sequence is CASSLQSGQGQPQHF. CDR3 DNA: TGTGCCAGCAGTTTGCAGTCGGGACAAGGTCAGCCCCAGCATTTT.

This clonotype was counted between two and nine times. This chain links TRBV12-3 or TRBV12-4 with TRBJ2-2; 9 bases line up with TRBD1. The length of the CDR3 is 15 residues. V lost 6 bases and J lost 5; bases outside the gene matches: 7. CDR3: CASRPGQGRTGELFF. CDR3 sequence (DNA): TGTGCCAGCAGACCTGGACAGGGGAGGACCGGGGAGCTGTTTTTT.

J is TRBJ2-7 and V is TRBV6-2 or TRBV6-3, with TRBD2 as a possible D gene (6 bases). V lost 6 bases, J lost 6 bases, and 18 bases lay in between. Per germline, CDR1 MNHEY and CDR2 SVGEGT. This CDR3 contains 14 residues. In DNA, the CDR3 is TGTGCCAGCAGCCCGGGGGACCAACTCCTCGAGCAGTACGTC. As protein: CASSPGDQLLEQYV.

The chain joins TRBV2 to TRBJ2-1, with a possible D match to TRBD2 (5 bases). V was cut by 2 bases and J by 10 bases, with 9 bases left in between. The CDR3 covers 12 residues. CDR1 and CDR2 from the germline V gene are SNHLY and FYNNEI. CDR3 residues: CASSEPPSEQFF. The CDR3, as DNA: TGTGCCAGCAGTGAACCTCCTAGCGAGCAGTTCTTC.

The chain couples TRBV6-6 to TRBJ2-1; 9 bases map to TRBD2. The CDR3 spans 17 residues. J was trimmed by 7 bases and V by 2 bases; bases with no gene match: 12. In germline, CDR1 is MNHNY, CDR2 SVGAGI (reference sequence). The CDR3 sequence: CASSYPRGAGGGNEQFF. The DNA of the CDR3 is TGTGCCAGCAGTTACCCCCGGGGAGCGGGAGGTGGTAATGAGCAGTTCTTC.

This rearrangement joins TRBV4-1 to TRBJ2-1, with no clear D. CDR1 and CDR2 from the germline V gene are MGHRA and YSYEKL. CDR3 size: 15 residues. The ends were cut back, 0 bases at V and 7 bases at J, with 13 bases in the middle. CDR3 residues: CASSQEPTILNEQFF. CDR3 nucleotides: TGCGCCAGCAGCCAAGAACCTACGATTTTGAATGAGCAGTTCTTC.

Remarks on this clonotype: A much larger clone differs from this one at a single base, so this may be a read error. This sequence joins TRBV7-2 and TRBJ2-7, with D unresolved. The CDR3 length is 15 residues. The V gene lost 2 bases and the J gene lost 5 bases, with 16 bases spanning the gap. Germline CDR1 SGHTA, CDR2 FQGNSA. The CDR3 is CASSLSGVLSNEQYF. The CDR3 nucleotides are TGTGCCAGCAGCTTATCAGGAGTTTTGAGCAACGAGCAGTACTTC.

There are a few counts of this clonotype. The chain joins TRBV7-2 to TRBJ1-5; 9 nucleotides agree with TRBD1. The germline V gene has CDR1 SGHTA and CDR2 FQGNSA. The CDR3 loop spans 14 amino acids. V was clipped by 3 bases and J by 5 bases; unmatched bases: 2. DNA for the CDR3: TGTGCCAGCAGCTTGAGGACAGGGGATCAGCCCCAGCATTTT. Encoded protein: CASSLRTGDQPQHF. Filled out from reference TRBV7-2 and TRBJ1-5, the complete variable domain reads GAGVSQSPSNKVTEKGKDVELRCDPISGHTALYWYRQSLGQGLEFLIYFQGNSAPDKSGLPSDRFSAERTGGSVSTLTIQRTQQEDSAVYLCASSLRTGDQPQHFGDGTRLSIL.

A single count supports this clonotype. This sequence joins TRBV12-3 or TRBV12-4 and TRBJ2-1, with 11 positions matching TRBD2. V lost 7 bases to trimming and J lost 5 bases; unmatched junction nucleotides: 7. The CDR3 is 15 amino acids. The DNA for the CDR3 is TGTGCCAGCACCACTAGCGGGAGTGCAAACAATGAGCAGTTCTTC. The encoded protein is CASTTSGSANNEQFF.

This clonotype has just a few counts. This chain connects TRBV7-9 to TRBJ2-6, with 8 positions matching TRBD2. Per germline, CDR1 SEHNR and CDR2 FQNEAQ (reference sequence). V trimming: 1 base; J trimming: 0 bases; junction bases outside the gene matches: 5. The CDR3 length is 18 residues. For the CDR3, the DNA is TGTGCCAGCAGCTTAGGTCTAGCGGGCCACTCTGGGGCCAACGTCCTGACTTTC. The encoded protein is CASSLGLAGHSGANVLTF.

Ten or more counts support this clonotype. The V gene is TRBV28, the J gene TRBJ1-4; a weak D match, TRBD1 (5 bases). The V end was cut by 3 bases, the J end by 7 bases, with 21 bases between. The CDR3 has 17 residues. The germline V gene encodes CDR1 MDHEN and CDR2 SYDVKM. The CDR3: CASSFPPWEGRPEKLFF. CDR3 DNA: TGTGCCAGCAGTTTTCCGCCCTGGGAGGGGAGACCTGAAAAACTGTTTTTT. Full variable domain (outside the CDR3, taken from reference TRBV28 and TRBJ1-4): DVKVTQSSRYLVKRTGEKVFLECVQDMDHENMFWYRQDPGLGLRLIYFSYDVKMKEKGDIPEGYSVSREKKERFSLILESASTNQTSMYLCASSFPPWEGRPEKLFFGSGTQLSVL.

Only a few counts were recorded for this clonotype. V and J are TRBV5-4 and TRBJ1-2, with no clear D. This CDR3 is 15 amino acids long. The germline gives CDR1 SGHNT, CDR2 YYREEE (reference sequence). V was clipped by 3 bases and J by 4 bases, with 16 bases between them. CDR3 sequence: CASSSSDGFAYGYTF. The CDR3 region has the DNA TGTGCCAGCAGCTCCTCGGACGGCTTTGCCTATGGCTACACCTTC.

The chain links TRBV6-8 to TRBJ1-5, with a weak D call TRBD1 (6 bases). V was pared by 5 bases and J by 3 bases, with 17 bases between. CDR3 length equals 16 residues. Germline V lookup: CDR1 MNHGY, CDR2 SAAAGT. Written as DNA, the CDR3 is TGTGCCAGCAGTCGAAGACCCCAGGGGTCCAATCAGCCCCAGCATTTT. It specifies CASSRRPQGSNQPQHF.